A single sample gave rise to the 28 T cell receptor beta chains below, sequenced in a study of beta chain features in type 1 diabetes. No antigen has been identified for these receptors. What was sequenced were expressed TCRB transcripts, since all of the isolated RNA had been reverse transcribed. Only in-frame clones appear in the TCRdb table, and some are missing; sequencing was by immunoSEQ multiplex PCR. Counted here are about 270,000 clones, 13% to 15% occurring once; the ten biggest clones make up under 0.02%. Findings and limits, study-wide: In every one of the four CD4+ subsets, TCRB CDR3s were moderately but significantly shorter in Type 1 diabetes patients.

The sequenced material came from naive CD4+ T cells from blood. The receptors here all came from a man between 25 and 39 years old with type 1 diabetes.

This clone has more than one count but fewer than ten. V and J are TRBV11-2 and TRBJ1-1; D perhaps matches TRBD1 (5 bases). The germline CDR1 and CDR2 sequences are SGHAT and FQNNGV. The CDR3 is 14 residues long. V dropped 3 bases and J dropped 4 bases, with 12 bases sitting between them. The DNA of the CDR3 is TGTGCCAGCAGCTTCCATCAGGGTGGCACTGAAGCTTTCTTT. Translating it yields CASSFHQGGTEAFF. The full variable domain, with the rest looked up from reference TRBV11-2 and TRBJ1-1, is EAGVAQSPRYKIIEKRQSVAFWCNPISGHATLYWYQQILGQGPKLLIQFQNNGVVDDSQLPKDRFSAERLKGVDSTLKIQPAKLEDSAVYLCASSFHQGGTEAFFGQGTRLTVV.

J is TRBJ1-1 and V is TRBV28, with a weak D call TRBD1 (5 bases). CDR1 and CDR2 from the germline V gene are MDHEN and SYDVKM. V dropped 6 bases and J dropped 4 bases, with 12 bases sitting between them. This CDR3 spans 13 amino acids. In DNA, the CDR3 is TGTGCCAGCAGGCCGGGGGGTCGCACTGAAGCTTTCTTT. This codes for CASRPGGRTEAFF. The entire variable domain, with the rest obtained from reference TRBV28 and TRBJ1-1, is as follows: DVKVTQSSRYLVKRTGEKVFLECVQDMDHENMFWYRQDPGLGLRLIYFSYDVKMKEKGDIPEGYSVSREKKERFSLILESASTNQTSMYLCASRPGGRTEAFFGQGTRLTVV.

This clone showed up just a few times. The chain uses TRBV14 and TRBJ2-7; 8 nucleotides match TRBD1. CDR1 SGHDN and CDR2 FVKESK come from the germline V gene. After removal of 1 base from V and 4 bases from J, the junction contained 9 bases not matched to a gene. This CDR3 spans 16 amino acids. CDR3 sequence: CASSQGLGQGAYEQYF. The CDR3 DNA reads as TGTGCCAGCAGCCAAGGATTGGGGCAGGGGGCTTACGAGCAGTACTTC.

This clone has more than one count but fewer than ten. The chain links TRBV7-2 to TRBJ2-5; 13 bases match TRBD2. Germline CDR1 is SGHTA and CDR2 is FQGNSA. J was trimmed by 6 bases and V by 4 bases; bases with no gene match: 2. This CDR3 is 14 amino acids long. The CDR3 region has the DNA TGTGCCAGCAGCTCGGGACTAGCGGGAAAGACCCAGTACTTC. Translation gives CASSSGLAGKTQYF.

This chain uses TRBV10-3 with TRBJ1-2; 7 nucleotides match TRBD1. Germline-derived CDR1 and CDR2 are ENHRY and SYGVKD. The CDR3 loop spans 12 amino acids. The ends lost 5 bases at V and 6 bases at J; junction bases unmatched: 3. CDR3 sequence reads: CAISFTGDGYTF. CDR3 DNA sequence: TGTGCCATCAGTTTCACAGGGGATGGCTACACCTTC.

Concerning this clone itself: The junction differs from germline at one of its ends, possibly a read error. Here the CDR3 reads CANSLRETQYF. Here the CDR3 DNA reads TGTGCCAACAGCCTAAGAGAGACCCAGTACTTC. The chain recombines TRBV11-2 with TRBJ2-5; D remains unclear. The CDR3 contains 11 residues. Germline V gives CDR1 SGHAT, CDR2 FQNNGV.

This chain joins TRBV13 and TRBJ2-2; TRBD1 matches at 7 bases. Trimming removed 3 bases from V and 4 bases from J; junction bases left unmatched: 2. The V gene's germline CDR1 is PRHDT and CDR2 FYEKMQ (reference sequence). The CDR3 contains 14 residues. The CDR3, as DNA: TGTGCCAGCAGCTTGGGACAGCCCACCGGGGAGCTGTTTTTT. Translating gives CASSLGQPTGELFF.

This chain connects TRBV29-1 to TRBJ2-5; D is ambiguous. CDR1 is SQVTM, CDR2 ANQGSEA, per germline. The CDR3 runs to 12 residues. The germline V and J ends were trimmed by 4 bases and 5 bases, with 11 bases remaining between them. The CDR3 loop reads CSVVALGETQYF. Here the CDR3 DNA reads TGCAGCGTTGTAGCTCTTGGCGAGACCCAGTACTTC.

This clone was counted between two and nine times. The CDR3: CASSQGGNTEAFF. The CDR3 coding sequence is TGCGCCAGCAGCCAAGGAGGGAACACTGAAGCTTTCTTT. The rearrangement uses TRBV4-3 and TRBJ1-1; D gene unclear. V lost 1 base and J 1 base, leaving 4 bases between the germline ends. CDR1 and CDR2 from the germline V gene are LGHNA and YSLEER. The CDR3 loop spans 13 amino acids.

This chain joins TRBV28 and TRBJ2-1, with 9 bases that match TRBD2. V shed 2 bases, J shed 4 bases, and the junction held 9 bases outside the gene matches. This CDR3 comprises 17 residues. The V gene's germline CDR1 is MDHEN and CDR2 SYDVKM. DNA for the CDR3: TGTGCCAGCAGTTTAACGGCGGGAGGGACAAGATACAATGAGCAGTTCTTC. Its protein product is CASSLTAGGTRYNEQFF.

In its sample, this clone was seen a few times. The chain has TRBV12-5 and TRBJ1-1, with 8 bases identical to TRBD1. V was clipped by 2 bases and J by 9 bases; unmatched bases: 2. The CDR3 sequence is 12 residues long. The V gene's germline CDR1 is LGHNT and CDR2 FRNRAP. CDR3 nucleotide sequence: TGTGCTAGTGGTTTGCAGGGGGCACAAGCTTTCTTT. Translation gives CASGLQGAQAFF. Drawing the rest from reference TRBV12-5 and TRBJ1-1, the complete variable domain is DARVTQTPRHKVTEMGQEVTMRCQPILGHNTVFWYRQTMMQGLELLAYFRNRAPLDDSGMPKDRFSAEMPDATLATLKIQPSEPRDSAVYFCASGLQGAQAFFGQGTRLTVV.

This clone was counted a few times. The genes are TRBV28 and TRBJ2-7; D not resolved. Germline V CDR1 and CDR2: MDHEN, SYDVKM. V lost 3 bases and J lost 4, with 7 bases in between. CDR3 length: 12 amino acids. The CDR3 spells CASSFSPYEQYF. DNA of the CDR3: TGTGCCAGCAGTTTTAGCCCTTACGAGCAGTACTTC.

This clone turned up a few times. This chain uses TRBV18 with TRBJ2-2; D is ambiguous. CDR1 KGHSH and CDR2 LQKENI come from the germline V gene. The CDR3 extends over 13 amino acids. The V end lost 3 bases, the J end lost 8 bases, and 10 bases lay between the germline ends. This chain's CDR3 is CASSPASVGELFF. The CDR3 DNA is TGTGCCAGCTCACCTGCATCGGTTGGGGAGCTGTTTTTT.

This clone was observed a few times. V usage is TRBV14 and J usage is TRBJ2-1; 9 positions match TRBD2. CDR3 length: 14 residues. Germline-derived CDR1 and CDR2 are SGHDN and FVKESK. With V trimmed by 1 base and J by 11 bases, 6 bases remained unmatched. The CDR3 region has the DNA TGTGCCAGCAGCCAAGTAGCGGGGGCCGGGAAGCAGTTCTTC. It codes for CASSQVAGAGKQFF.

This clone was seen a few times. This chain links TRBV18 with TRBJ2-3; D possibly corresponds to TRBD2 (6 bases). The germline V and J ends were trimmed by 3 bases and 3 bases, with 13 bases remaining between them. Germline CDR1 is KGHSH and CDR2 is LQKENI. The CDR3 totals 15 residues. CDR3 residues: CASSPSRDWTDTQYF. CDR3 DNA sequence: TGTGCCAGCTCACCTTCCCGGGACTGGACAGATACGCAGTATTTT.

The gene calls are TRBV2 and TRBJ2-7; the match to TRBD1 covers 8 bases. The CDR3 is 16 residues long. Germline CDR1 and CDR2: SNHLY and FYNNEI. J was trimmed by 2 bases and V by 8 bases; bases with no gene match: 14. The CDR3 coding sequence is TGTGCCAGCCGAGGGACAGGCCAGACCAGGACCTACGAGCAGTACTTC. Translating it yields CASRGTGQTRTYEQYF. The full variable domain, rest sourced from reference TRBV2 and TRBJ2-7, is EPEVTQTPSHQVTQMGQEVILRCVPISNHLYFYWYRQILGQKVEFLVSFYNNEISEKSEIFDDQFSVERPDGSNFTLKIRSTKLEDSAMYFCASRGTGQTRTYEQYFGPGTRLTVT.

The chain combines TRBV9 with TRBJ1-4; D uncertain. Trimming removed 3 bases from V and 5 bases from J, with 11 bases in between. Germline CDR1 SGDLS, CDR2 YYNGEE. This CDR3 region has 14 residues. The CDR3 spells CASSGPSGNEKLFF. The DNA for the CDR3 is TGTGCCAGCAGCGGGCCCTCGGGGAATGAAAAACTGTTTTTT.

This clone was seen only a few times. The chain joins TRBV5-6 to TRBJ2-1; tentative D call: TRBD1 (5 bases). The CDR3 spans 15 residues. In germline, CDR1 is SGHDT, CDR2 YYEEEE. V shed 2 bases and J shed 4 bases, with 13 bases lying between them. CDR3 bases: TGTGCCAGCAGCTTAGTCGACAGAAAATACAATGAGCAGTTCTTC. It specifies CASSLVDRKYNEQFF. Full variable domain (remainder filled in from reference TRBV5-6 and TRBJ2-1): DAGVTQSPTHLIKTRGQQVTLRCSPKSGHDTVSWYQQALGQGPQFIFQYYEEEERQRGNFPDRFSGHQFPNYSSELNVNALLLGDSALYLCASSLVDRKYNEQFFGPGTRLTVL.

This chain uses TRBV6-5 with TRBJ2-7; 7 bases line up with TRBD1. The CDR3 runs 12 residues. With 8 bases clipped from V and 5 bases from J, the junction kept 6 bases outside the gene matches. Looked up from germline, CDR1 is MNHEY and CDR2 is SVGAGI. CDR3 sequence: CASFTGANEQYF. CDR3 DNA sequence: TGTGCCAGCTTCACAGGGGCGAACGAGCAGTACTTC.

CDR3 nucleotides: TGTGCCAGCAGCTTACAGGGGACGGTCGGGGAGCTGTTTTTT. This translates into CASSLQGTVGELFF. This chain links TRBV7-9 with TRBJ2-2; possibly TRBD1 for D (6 bases). The V end was cut by 2 bases, the J end by 7 bases, with 11 bases between. Germline-derived CDR1 and CDR2 are SEHNR and FQNEAQ (reference sequence). The CDR3 runs to 14 residues.

CDR3 loop: CASSFSDTGGQYF. The CDR3 DNA reads TGTGCCAGCAGTTTCTCCGACACGGGAGGGCAGTACTTC. The chain has TRBV28 and TRBJ2-7, with 7 bases identical to TRBD2. Germline CDR1 MDHEN, CDR2 SYDVKM. The CDR3 is 13 residues long. V shed 3 bases, J shed 9 bases, and the junction held 8 bases outside the gene matches.

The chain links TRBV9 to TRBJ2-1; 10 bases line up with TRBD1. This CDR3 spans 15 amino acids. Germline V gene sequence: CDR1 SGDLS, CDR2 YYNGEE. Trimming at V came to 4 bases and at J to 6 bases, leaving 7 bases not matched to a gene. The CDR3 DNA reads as TGTGCCAGCAGCTCACGGACAGGGGGAAGCAATGAGCAGTTCTTC. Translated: CASSSRTGGSNEQFF.

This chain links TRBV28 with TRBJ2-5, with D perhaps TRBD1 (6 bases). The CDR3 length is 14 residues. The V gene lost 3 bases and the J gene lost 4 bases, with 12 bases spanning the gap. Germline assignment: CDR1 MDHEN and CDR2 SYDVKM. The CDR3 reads CASSFVQGRETQYF. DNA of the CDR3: TGTGCCAGCAGTTTCGTACAGGGTCGAGAGACCCAGTACTTC.

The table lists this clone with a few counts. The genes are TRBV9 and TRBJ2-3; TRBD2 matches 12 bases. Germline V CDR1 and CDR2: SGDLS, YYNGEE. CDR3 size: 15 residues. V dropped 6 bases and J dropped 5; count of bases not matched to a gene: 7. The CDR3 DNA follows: TGTGCCAGCACCCTAGCGGGAGGGCGTGGAGATACGCAGTATTTT. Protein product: CASTLAGGRGDTQYF.

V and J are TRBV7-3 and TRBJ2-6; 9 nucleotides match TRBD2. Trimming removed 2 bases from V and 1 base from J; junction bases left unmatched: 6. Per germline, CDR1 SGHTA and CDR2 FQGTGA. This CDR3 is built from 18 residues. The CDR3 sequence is CASSLWASGISGANVLTF. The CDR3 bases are TGTGCCAGCAGCTTATGGGCTAGCGGGATTTCTGGGGCCAACGTCCTGACTTTC.

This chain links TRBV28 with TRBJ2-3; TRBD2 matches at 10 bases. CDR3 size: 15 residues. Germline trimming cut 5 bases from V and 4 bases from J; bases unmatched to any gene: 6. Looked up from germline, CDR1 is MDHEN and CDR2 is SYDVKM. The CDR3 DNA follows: TGTGCCAGCAGTCGCCGACTAGCGGGTGCAGATACGCAGTATTTT. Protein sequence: CASSRRLAGADTQYF.

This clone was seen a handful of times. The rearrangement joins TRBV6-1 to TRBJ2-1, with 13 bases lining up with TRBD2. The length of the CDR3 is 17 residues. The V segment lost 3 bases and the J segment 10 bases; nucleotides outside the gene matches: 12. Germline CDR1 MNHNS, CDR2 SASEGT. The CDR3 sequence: CASSDGVLAGGPQEQFF. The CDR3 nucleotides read TGTGCCAGCAGTGATGGGGTACTAGCGGGAGGGCCGCAGGAGCAGTTCTTC.

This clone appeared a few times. The CDR3 sequence is CASSREGQPQHF. Here the CDR3 DNA reads TGTGCCAGCAGCCGGGAGGGGCAGCCCCAGCATTTT. The rearrangement links TRBV21-1 to TRBJ1-5. TRBV21-1 is a recognized pseudogene. This CDR3 spans 12 amino acids.